The 19 T cell receptor beta chains below all came from one sample that was sequenced in a study of T cell repertoires in cytomegalovirus infection. A single record per CDR3 protein comes from TCRdb applying MiXCR to the reads. The top ten clones hold 10% to 15% of a sample with 300,000 to 400,000 distinct CDR3 sequences, around 25% of them seen once. Their antigens remain unidentified. Sequences were derived from cultured PBMCs, sampled from culture after CMV antigen stimulation. The source of these receptors is a human donor in good health (CMV status not recorded). Some clones in this sample may be carry-over from other donors' samples.

This clonotype has a handful of counts. This chain joins TRBV4-1 and TRBJ1-5, with 9 bases aligning to TRBD1. The CDR3 has 17 residues. Germline values: CDR1 MGHRA, CDR2 YSYEKL. The V segment lost 3 bases and the J segment 4 bases; nucleotides outside the gene matches: 10. CDR3 loop: CASSHETGTGQNQPQHF. The CDR3 nucleotides are TGCGCCAGCAGCCACGAGACCGGGACAGGGCAGAATCAGCCCCAGCATTTT.

The rearrangement uses TRBV6-2 or TRBV6-3 and TRBJ2-1; 7 bases agree with TRBD2. The CDR3 consists of 15 residues. Trimming took 5 bases from V and 6 from J; bases not matched to a gene: 10. Per germline, CDR1 MNHEY and CDR2 SVGEGT. The CDR3: CASSTNRGRGNEQFF. As DNA, the CDR3 is TGTGCCAGCAGTACCAATCGCGGGAGAGGCAATGAGCAGTTCTTC.

V usage is TRBV27 and J usage is TRBJ1-1; TRBD1 might be the D (6 bases). Trimming stripped 5 bases from V and 8 bases from J, with 18 bases between. Germline CDR1 reads MNHEY; CDR2 reads SMNVEV (reference sequence). CDR3 length equals 14 residues. The CDR3, as DNA: TGTGCCAGCAGTCCGTCAAAGACAGGTCAGGAAGCTTTCTTT. Its protein is CASSPSKTGQEAFF.

This clonotype was counted only a few times. The CDR3 DNA follows: TGTGCCAGCAGCCCGAGGAATTGGGCGGCCACGCCAGAAACAGATACGCAGTATTTT. This translates into CASSPRNWAATPETDTQYF. The chain is built from TRBV7-2 and TRBJ2-3; D remains unclear. Trimming shortened V by 5 bases and J by 3 bases, and 27 bases separated the two germline ends. The V gene's germline CDR1 is SGHTA and CDR2 FQGNSA. CDR3 length equals 19 residues.

This clonotype was recorded a few times. The CDR3 is CASSPTTREQYF. CDR3 in DNA: TGTGCCAGCAGCCCGACGACCCGGGAGCAGTATTTT. The chain links TRBV7-2 to TRBJ2-3; TRBD2 might be the D (5 bases). Germline V gene lookup returns CDR1 SGHTA and CDR2 FQGNSA. The ends were cut back, 5 bases at V and 11 bases at J, with 14 bases in the middle. CDR3 length: 12 amino acids.

J is TRBJ1-2 and V is TRBV30, with D possibly matching TRBD1 (5 bases). Germline V gives CDR1 GTSNPN, CDR2 SVGIG (reference sequence). The CDR3 covers 15 residues. Trimming shortened V by 6 bases and J by 8 bases, and 25 bases separated the two germline ends. The CDR3 nucleotides read TGTGCCTGCCGCAACCGGACAAGCCGCGACCGAGGCTACACCTTC. It specifies CACRNRTSRDRGYTF.

This clonotype came up a few times. This chain connects TRBV10-3 to TRBJ2-7; D is possibly TRBD2 (5 bases). Trimming left V 4 bases short and J 2 bases short, with 12 bases between. CDR3 length: 14 residues. Germline values: CDR1 ENHRY, CDR2 SYGVKD. CDR3: CAISAPRLTYEQYV. The CDR3 bases are TGTGCCATCAGTGCGCCTCGACTAACCTACGAGCAGTACGTC.

This clonotype was counted between two and nine times. CDR3 protein: CASSKSGTRYNEQFF. The CDR3 DNA follows: TGTGCCAGCAGCAAATCAGGGACAAGATACAATGAGCAGTTCTTC. V usage is TRBV7-9 and J usage is TRBJ2-1, with a possible D match to TRBD1 (6 bases). The CDR3 extends over 15 amino acids. Trimming removed 5 bases from V and 4 bases from J, with 15 bases in between. In germline, CDR1 is SEHNR, CDR2 FQNEAQ (reference sequence).

The rearrangement links TRBV11-2 to TRBJ2-1; 8 bases are shared with TRBD2. Trimming took 5 bases from V and 4 from J; bases not matched to a gene: 10. The CDR3 runs to 16 residues. From germline, CDR1 is SGHAT and CDR2 FQNNGV. As DNA, the CDR3 is TGTGCCAGCAGCCCAACAATAGCGGGAATTTACAATGAGCAGTTCTTC. This encodes CASSPTIAGIYNEQFF.

The chain joins TRBV29-1 to TRBJ2-7, with 8 bases aligning to TRBD1. The junction had 9 bases not matched to a gene; V was cut back by 4 bases and J by 4 bases. The CDR3 covers 14 residues. Germline CDR1 SQVTM, CDR2 ANQGSEA. The CDR3 DNA reads TGCAGCGTTGTCCTCGGCAGGGGGCCGTACGAGCAGTACTTC. This gives the protein CSVVLGRGPYEQYF.

This clonotype was seen a handful of times. The chain links TRBV6-6 to TRBJ2-3, with 11 bases matching TRBD2. Unmatched junction bases numbered 11, after V lost 6 bases and J lost 6 bases. Per the germline V gene, CDR1 is MNHNY and CDR2 is SVGAGI (reference sequence). CDR3 length: 16 amino acids. The chain's CDR3 is CASSPKRLAGSDTQYF. DNA for the CDR3: TGTGCCAGCAGCCCCAAACGACTAGCGGGATCTGATACGCAGTATTTT.

The chain's CDR3 is CASSLDRGKKETQYF. The CDR3 DNA follows: TGTGCCAGCAGCTTAGACAGGGGAAAGAAAGAGACCCAGTACTTC. The chain links TRBV7-2 to TRBJ2-5; 7 nucleotides align to TRBD1. V gave up 1 base and J gave up 3 bases; unmatched junction bases: 5. This CDR3 spans 15 amino acids. Per the germline V gene, CDR1 is SGHTA and CDR2 is FQGNSA.

This clonotype was picked up a small number of times. The chain has TRBV7-9 and TRBJ1-1, with D possibly being TRBD1 (6 bases). CDR3 length equals 13 residues. CDR1 SEHNR and CDR2 FQNEAQ come from the germline V gene (reference sequence). Trimming took off 1 base at V and 6 bases at J, with 9 bases between the two ends. The CDR3 DNA reads as TGTGCCAGCAGCTTAGGGGGACACCCTGAAGCTTTCTTT. Encoded protein: CASSLGGHPEAFF.

The gene calls are TRBV7-2 and TRBJ2-7, with a tentative D call TRBD1 (5 bases). Trimming removed 3 bases from V and 1 base from J, with 7 bases in between. Per germline, CDR1 SGHTA and CDR2 FQGNSA. This CDR3 is 13 amino acids long. The CDR3 spells CASSFDRSYEQYV. The CDR3 bases are TGTGCCAGCAGCTTTGACAGATCCTACGAGCAGTACGTC.

This clonotype was counted only a few times. The rearrangement links TRBV28 to TRBJ2-3; 7 bases agree with TRBD2. Germline trimming cut 5 bases from V and 0 bases from J; bases unmatched to any gene: 8. Germline CDR1 MDHEN, CDR2 SYDVKM. The CDR3 loop spans 16 amino acids. DNA of the CDR3: TGTGCCAGCAGTGCGCCAGGGACTAAAAGCACAGATACGCAGTATTTT. Protein sequence: CASSAPGTKSTDTQYF.

This clonotype has more than one count but fewer than ten. The V gene is TRBV4-1, the J gene TRBJ1-1, with D tentatively TRBD1 (5 bases). From germline, CDR1 is MGHRA and CDR2 YSYEKL. V lost 4 bases, J lost 3 bases, and 15 bases lay in between. The CDR3 is 15 amino acids. This CDR3 reads CASSRRTIQDTEAFF. DNA for the CDR3: TGCGCCAGCAGCCGAAGGACAATTCAGGACACTGAAGCTTTCTTT.

CDR3 region: CASSYGGPVDEQFF. The CDR3 DNA reads as TGTGCCAGCAGTTACGGAGGCCCAGTAGATGAGCAGTTCTTC. This chain connects TRBV6-2 or TRBV6-3 to TRBJ2-1, with a weak D call TRBD2 (5 bases). Germline V CDR1 and CDR2: MNHEY, SVGEGT. The germline V and J ends were trimmed by 2 bases and 8 bases, with 13 bases remaining between them. The CDR3 consists of 14 residues.

V is TRBV5-4 and J is TRBJ2-3; D gene uncertain. V was shortened by 2 bases and J by 4 bases, with 8 bases between the two germline ends. From germline, CDR1 is SGHNT and CDR2 YYREEE (reference sequence). There are 13 residues in the CDR3. CDR3 protein: CASSFMGADTQYF. The CDR3 region has the DNA TGTGCCAGCAGCTTTATGGGCGCAGATACGCAGTATTTT. The full variable domain, rest sourced from reference TRBV5-4 and TRBJ2-3, is ETGVTQSPTHLIKTRGQQVTLRCSSQSGHNTVSWYQQALGQGPQFIFQYYREEENGRGNFPPRFSGLQFPNYSSELNVNALELDDSALYLCASSFMGADTQYFGPGTRLTVL.

This clonotype was counted a few times. The CDR3, as DNA: TGTGCCAGCAGTCCGACGACAGGGAACACTGAAGCTTTCTTT. As protein: CASSPTTGNTEAFF. The rearrangement links TRBV12-3 or TRBV12-4 to TRBJ1-1; tentatively, D is TRBD1 (6 bases). The CDR3 has 14 residues. V dropped 5 bases and J dropped 1 base, with 11 bases sitting between them.